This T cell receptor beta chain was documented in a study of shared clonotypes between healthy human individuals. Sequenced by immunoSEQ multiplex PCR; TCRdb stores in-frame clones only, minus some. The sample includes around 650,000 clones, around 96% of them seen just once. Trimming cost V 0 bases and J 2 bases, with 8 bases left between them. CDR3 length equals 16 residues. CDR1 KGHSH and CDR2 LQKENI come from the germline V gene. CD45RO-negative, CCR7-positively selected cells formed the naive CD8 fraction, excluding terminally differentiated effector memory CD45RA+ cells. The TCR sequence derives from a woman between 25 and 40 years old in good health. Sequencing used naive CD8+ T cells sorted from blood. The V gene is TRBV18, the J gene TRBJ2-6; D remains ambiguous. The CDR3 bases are TGTGCCAGCTCACCACCGGTGGGGACTGGGGCCAACGTCCTGACTTTC. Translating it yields CASSPPVGTGANVLTF.